This TCR beta chain was documented in a study of cytomegalovirus exposure and HLA in healthy donors (TCRdb year 2017). As for the study more broadly: An earlier analysis of about 530 of the donors reported 276 Gb of sequence data and 100 million to 120 million unique TCR beta sequences obtained from about 180 million T cells. Among some 400 genotyped donors of the cohort, an average of approximately 240,000 unique TCR beta nucleotide sequences was sequenced per donor, of which 15% to 20% were non-productive. An earlier analysis of around 580 of the donors used high-throughput TCR beta sequencing to judge whether each TCR beta V gene segment behaved as functional or pseudogenic. The T cell repertoires of 550 to 850 subjects were profiled by immunosequencing and related to cytomegalovirus serostatus. The aim of the study was to test whether cataloging public T cell receptors could identify signatures of past pathogen exposure. To predict cytomegalovirus infection status, the study brought together high-throughput TCR immunosequencing, statistical association of individual TCRs with disease status, and machine learning. All discovery cohort repertoires had been generated using a single sequencing platform. In addition to the first cohort of around 670 subjects, a separate validation cohort of 120 different subjects was used. A later analysis re-examined previously published TCR beta repertoires from roughly 650 donors and added high-resolution HLA genotyping to investigate patterns of TCR occurrence. A later genetic analysis took genome-wide SNP genotypes for about 55% of the 666 donors and used that subset as a discovery cohort. Typing coverage differed by locus: A, B, C, DRB1 and DQB1 were typed in about 620-640 donors, DQA1 in approximately 520, DPA1 in 600 to 610, and DPB1 in around 440. Rather than drawing on any new phenotypic data, the later analysis identified candidate immune exposures from TCR beta sequences and the way those sequences occurred across donors. Both class I and class II loci were covered by HLA typing, at four-digit resolution. An early release covering more than 500 HLA-typed donors comprised roughly 300 gigabases of sequencing data and 85 million or so unique TCR sequences. Because of strong linkage in the cohort, 4 to 6 DR-DQ haplotypes were treated as single units for association and clustering. Of the roughly 390 genotyped donors, less than 90% were placed in the genetic ancestry cluster associated with self-reported Caucasian donors. Donor age, sex, ethnicity and CMV serostatus were collected together with the repertoire data. Findings and caveats that apply to the study as a whole: According to a later analysis, most CMV-associated TCR beta chains appeared to be HLA-restricted, and the HLA associations seemed to be driven largely by CMV exposure. In a later analysis, HLA-associated TCR beta chains showed more clonal expansion and lower generation probabilities than non-associated chains that were equally common. A later genetic analysis associated a missense DCLRE1C variant with V-gene and J-gene trimming of TCR beta chains, and an independent cohort replicated the association. A later analysis found that TCR association rates varied across HLA loci, with DRB1 alleles showing the most associated TCRs and HLA-C alleles the fewest. It was suggested by the authors that the approach could potentially be generalized to other disease states and immunological phenotypes. The earlier analysis of a few hundred of the donors excluded 15 to 20 rarely observed V segments, including chromosome 9 orphons, because counts were too low. Linkage disequilibrium might explain the correlated functional status among segregating V segments, but an unknown experimental factor could not be excluded. A group of highly shared sequence variants was considered likely to be a technical artifact of the sequencing pipeline. Because some donors lacked HLA typing at each locus, the association tests relied only on the typed subset. In the study, 150 to 200 TCR beta chains were listed as associated with cytomegalovirus. The classifier was reported to diagnose cytomegalovirus status with high specificity and sensitivity in both the original cohort and the validation cohort. A later genetic analysis reported fewer N-insertions in productive TCRs among donors in an Asian-associated ancestry cluster than the approximately 700-donor mean. According to a later analysis, parvovirus B19, influenza, CMV and Epstein-Barr virus appeared linked to several top co-occurrence clusters. A further reported finding was that TCR beta sequences accurately predicted the HLA-A and HLA-B alleles for most subjects in the first cohort. An earlier analysis of approximately 500 of the donors showed that most TCR beta V segments appeared in productive rearrangements either about 87% or about 30% of the time, which broadly matched IMGT annotations. In vitro tests confirmed that three of the cytomegalovirus-associated TCR beta chains recognize cytomegalovirus antigens. A later analysis associated 16,951 TCR beta sequences with specific HLA alleles at a false discovery rate of 0.05. The 87-base-pair reads could not distinguish some IMGT-functional V segments, including TRBV6-2 and TRBV6-3, so those segments were excluded. The cohort was sequenced for TCR beta chains only, and without alpha or paired-chain data the features that could be detected were limited. Assigning TCR associations to individual alleles was difficult when HLA alleles, especially DR and DQ, strongly co-occurred. Sequencing depth was assumed to be roughly uniform across donors in the presence/absence analyses, though that assumption may not hold. Across donors, most TCR sequences were observed very rarely, whereas some public TCRs were present in many individuals. The only immune exposure information available for the cohort was CMV serostatus.

The cohort consisted of 666 healthy bone marrow donors. At the time of sampling, all cohort members were nominally healthy, though unrecorded immune exposures were likely present. The donor tested CMV seropositive, placing the donor among the roughly 270 seropositive members of the cohort. Each donor provided a peripheral blood sample, and peripheral blood mononuclear cells were used for TCR beta sequencing. Genomic DNA extraction from the blood cell samples was performed with the Qiagen DNeasy Blood Extraction Kit. Libraries were constructed by the immunoSEQ multiplex PCR assay. For the multiplex PCR, a mixture combining 60 forward primers for TCR Vbeta segments and 13 reverse primers for TCR Jbeta segments was used. The CDR3 region of rearranged TCR beta genes was amplified from genomic DNA by a multiplex PCR assay. On the Illumina HiSeq System, the amplified TCR beta libraries were sequenced as 87-base-pair reads. On the authors' methods: In a later analysis, roughly 80 million unique TCR beta chains were counted across the roughly 610 repertoires, and roughly 10 million of these chains were shared by at least two donors. To remove PCR and sequencing errors, raw reads were error-corrected and collapsed into unique sequences using a nearest-neighbor algorithm that merged closely related sequences. To assign V, D and J gene segments, CDR3 sequences were aligned to IMGT reference sequences. For a sequence to be retained, a match of at least six nucleotides was required to both a V gene segment and a J gene segment. Rearrangements were called productive when the CDR3 lacked stop codons and stayed in frame with V and J; all others were non-productive. CDR3 was defined according to IMGT convention as the region running from the second conserved V-encoded cysteine to the conserved J-encoded phenylalanine. The earlier analysis of about 590 of the donors excluded sequences that lacked an unambiguous match to a single V gene segment. In an earlier analysis of approximately 590 of the donors, a V segment was called functional when productive rearrangements were above 56.7%, and segregating when the standard deviation between donors exceeded 5%. To diagnose cytomegalovirus status from the catalog of TCR beta chain sequences, a statistical classification framework was built. In a later analysis, TCR nucleotide sequences were compared against IMGT/GENE-DB human TR gene sequences so that V and J genes could be assigned. A later analysis assigned CDR3 sequences and most-parsimonious VDJ recombination scenarios with the TCRdist pipeline. In a later analysis, every TCR beta chain was defined by the combination of its CDR3 amino acid sequence and its V-gene family, and reads without a unique V-gene family were dropped. To address suspected cross-contamination and a sequencing artifact, a later analysis removed 450 to 700 highly shared, low-generation-probability nucleotide sequences. In a later analysis, a clonal expansion index for each public chain was calculated from normalized within-repertoire ranks of inferred template counts. In a later analysis, generation probabilities were computed with a VDJ recombination model fitted to out-of-frame rearrangements, and the resulting probabilities were checked against IGoR. In a later analysis, hypergeometric tests were used to score TCR-TCR, TCR-HLA and TCR-CMV co-occurrence, with a repertoire-size bias correction applied to TCR pairs. False discovery rates were estimated in a later analysis by permuting HLA or CMV assignments 20 times. In a later analysis, co-occurring TCRs were grouped using DBSCAN, with TCRdist sequence similarity added in when clustering inside HLA-allele-positive subsets. Repertoires with fewer than 30,000 or more than 120,000 public chains were left out of co-occurrence clustering, as were five repertoires with anomalous nucleotide sharing. Imported from immuneACCESS, the table was reduced by TCRdb to in-frame sequences with V and J called. These copies leave out some clones; in studies compared against another copy, an unresolved V gene accounts for under half, and the cause of the remainder is not known. V, J and clone size derive from that table, while D and trimming were established from the DNA sequence. The sample table lists 90,000 or so clones, 65% to 80% of them with a count of one. More than 15% of the sample is held by the ten biggest clonotypes.

A word on this clone: This receptor's antigen is unknown. It has no much larger one-base neighbor in the sample; base qualities were not kept.

Here V drops 5 bases and J drops 1 base, and the junction holds 7 bases not matched to any gene. The germline V gene supplies CDR1 SGHTA and CDR2 FQGTGA. There are 16 amino acids in the CDR3, from cysteine to phenylalanine inclusive. This entry keeps only the CDR3 DNA: 48 bases, framed from base 1. The chain couples TRBV7-3 to TRBJ1-1; TRBD1 matches 10 bases in the middle. This TCR was sampled from a woman between 18 and 29 years old in good health and CMV-seropositive. The sequencing sample was made of PBMCs. The CDR3 region reads CASSPGTGVGNTEAFF. The nucleotides read TGTGCCAGCAGCCCTGGGACAGGGGTGGGGAACACTGAAGCTTTCTTT.